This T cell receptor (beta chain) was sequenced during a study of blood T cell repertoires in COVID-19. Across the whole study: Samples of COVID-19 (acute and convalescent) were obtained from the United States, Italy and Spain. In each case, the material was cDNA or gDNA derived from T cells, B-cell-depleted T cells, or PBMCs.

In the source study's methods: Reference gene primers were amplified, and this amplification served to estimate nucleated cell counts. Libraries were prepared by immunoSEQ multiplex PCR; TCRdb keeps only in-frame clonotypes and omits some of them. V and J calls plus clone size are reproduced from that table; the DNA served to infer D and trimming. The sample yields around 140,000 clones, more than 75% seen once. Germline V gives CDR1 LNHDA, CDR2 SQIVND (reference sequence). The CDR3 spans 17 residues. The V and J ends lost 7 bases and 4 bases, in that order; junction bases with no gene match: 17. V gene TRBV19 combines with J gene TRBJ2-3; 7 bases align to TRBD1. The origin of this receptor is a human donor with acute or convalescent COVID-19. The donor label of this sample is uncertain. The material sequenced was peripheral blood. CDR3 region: CASTPPGSRGLADTQYF. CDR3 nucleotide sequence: TGTGCCAGTACCCCCCCTGGGTCGAGGGGGCTGGCAGATACGCAGTATTTT. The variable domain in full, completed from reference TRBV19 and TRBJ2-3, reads DGGITQSPKYLFRKEGQNVTLSCEQNLNHDAMYWYRQDPGQGLRLIYYSQIVNDFQKGDIAEGYSVSREKKESFPLTVTSAQKNPTAFYLCASTPPGSRGLADTQYFGPGTRLTVL.